This entry concerns a single T cell receptor (beta chain). Its antigen is currently unknown. Researchers took RNA transcripts and amplified TCR beta CDR3 regions from them. First-round RT-PCR with HTBI primers preceded a second-round multiplex PCR. TCRdb re-derived calls from the multiplex PCR reads in MiXCR, one entry per CDR3 protein. The sample has approximately 700,000 distinct CDR3 sequences; about 40% are singletons. This sample is drawn from a study of Graves' ophthalmopathy and Graves' hyperthyroidism. Whole-study findings and limits: As the model predicted ophthalmopathy progression, it achieved a sensitivity of 70.59% and a specificity of about 78%.

The CDR3 extends over 14 amino acids. The germline CDR1 and CDR2 sequences are SGHVS and FQNEAQ. Ophthalmopathy donors showed moderate-to-severe activity, CAS ≥3, NOSPECS ≥4 and a duration under 3 months. Isolation of PBMCs was performed using 9 to 10 ml of fresh peripheral blood. Material: peripheral blood. V is TRBV7-8 and J is TRBJ2-5, with TRBD2 matching 13 bases. The J call is doubtful: the DNA matches TRBJ2-1 better. The sequence was collected from an adult man with Graves' ophthalmopathy. As DNA, the CDR3 is TGTGCCAGCAGCCTAGGACTAGCGGGAGATGAGCAGTTCTTC. It encodes CASSLGLAGDEQFF.